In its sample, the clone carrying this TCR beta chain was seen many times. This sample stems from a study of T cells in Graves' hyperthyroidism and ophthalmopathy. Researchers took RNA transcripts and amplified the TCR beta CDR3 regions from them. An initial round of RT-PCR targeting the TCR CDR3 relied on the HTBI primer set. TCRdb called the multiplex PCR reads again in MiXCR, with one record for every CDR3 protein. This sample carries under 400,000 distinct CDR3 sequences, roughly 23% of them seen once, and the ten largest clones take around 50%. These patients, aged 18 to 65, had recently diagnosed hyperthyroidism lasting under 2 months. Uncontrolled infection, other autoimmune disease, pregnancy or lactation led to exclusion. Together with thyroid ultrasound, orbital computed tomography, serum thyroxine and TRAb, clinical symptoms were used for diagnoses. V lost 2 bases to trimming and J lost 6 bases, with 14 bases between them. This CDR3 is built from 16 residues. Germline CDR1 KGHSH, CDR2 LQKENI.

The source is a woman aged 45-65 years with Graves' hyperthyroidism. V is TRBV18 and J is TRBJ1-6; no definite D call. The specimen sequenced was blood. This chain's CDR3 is CASSPGPPSANSPLHF. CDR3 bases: TGTGCCAGCTCACCAGGGCCCCCATCGGCTAATTCACCCCTCCACTTT.